A selection of T cell receptor beta chains follows, all from one sample in a study of blood T cell repertoires in COVID-19. Only in-frame clones appear in the TCRdb table, and some are missing; sequencing was by immunoSEQ multiplex PCR. The sample lists 100,000 to 150,000 clones, around 86% seen once, with roughly 4.9% in the top ten. The sequenced sample was peripheral blood. Receptors were obtained from a human donor in a cohort sampled during active COVID-19. Both conserved end residues are part of each CDR3. D genes are given only for firm matches. The size of a clone is reported for some rows only, either as once, few or many, or as a class for expanded clones.

>.|TRBJ2-7|TRBV10-2|once
CASKRESLYEQYF
TGCGCCAGCAAACGGGAGAGTCTGTACGAGCAGTACTTC
>.|TRBJ1-1|TRBV29-1|.
CSVEDAGGNTEAFF
TGCAGCGTTGAAGATGCGGGGGGGAACACTGAAGCTTTCTTT
>.|TRBJ2-2|TRBV7-7|.
CASSLVPPGLITGELFF
TGTGCTAGCAGCTTAGTTCCTCCAGGGCTCATCACCGGGGAGCTGTTTTTT
>.|TRBJ1-3|TRBV4-1|.
CASSQGRGLGSGNTIYF
TGCGCCAGCAGCCAAGGGAGGGGCCTAGGCTCTGGAAACACCATATATTTT
>TRBD1|TRBJ1-5|TRBV30|.
CAWSVGLVQGVNQPQHF
TGTGCCTGGAGTGTAGGGTTAGTACAGGGGGTCAATCAGCCCCAGCATTTT
>.|TRBJ1-4|TRBV19|.
CASSIKDREKLFF
TGTGCCAGTAGTATTAAGGACAGAGAAAAACTGTTTTTT
>.|TRBJ2-3|TRBV28|once
CASITSGDDTQYF
TGTGCCAGCATCACCTCCGGGGATGATACGCAGTATTTT
>TRBD2|TRBJ2-7|TRBV27|.
CASSISGNEQYF
TGTGCCAGCAGTATTAGCGGGAACGAGCAGTACTTC
>.|TRBJ1-3|TRBV7-2|.
CASSLGGNHNTIYF
TGTGCCAGCAGCTTAGGAGGAAACCACAACACCATATATTTT
>TRBD2|TRBJ2-7|TRBV2|.
CASRGDSAGSYEQYF
TGTGCCAGCAGAGGGGACTCAGCGGGATCCTACGAGCAGTACTTC
>.|TRBJ1-4|TRBV4-2|.
CASSQVGGEKLFF
TGTGCCAGCAGCCAAGTAGGGGGAGAAAAACTGTTTTTT
>.|TRBJ1-1|TRBV23-1|few
CASSKSGVWTEAFF
TGCGCCAGCAGTAAATCCGGGGTGTGGACTGAAGCTTTCTTT
>.|TRBJ1-6|TRBV2|.
CASSEWPGPNSPLHF
TGTGCCAGCAGTGAATGGCCAGGCCCCAATTCACCCCTCCACTTT
>.|TRBJ1-2|TRBV29-1|.
CSVVKDSFNYGYTF
TGCAGCGTTGTTAAAGACAGCTTTAACTATGGCTACACCTTC
>TRBD2|TRBJ2-1|TRBV28|.
CASSLADPLAGGVSNEQFF
TGTGCCAGCAGTTTGGCGGACCCACTAGCGGGAGGTGTAAGCAATGAGCAGTTCTTC
>TRBD2|TRBJ2-5|TRBV7-9|few
CASSTAGTSGRGETQYF
TGTGCCAGCAGCACGGCCGGGACTAGCGGGAGGGGGGAGACCCAGTACTTC
>.|TRBJ1-5|TRBV6-1|.
CASSVSVPAGPSRQPQHF
TGTGCCAGCAGTGTATCGGTTCCGGCAGGGCCCTCCAGACAGCCCCAGCATTTT
>TRBD2|TRBJ2-1|TRBV7-7|.
CASSPQTSGSSVEQFF
TGTGCCAGCAGCCCCCAGACTAGCGGGAGTAGCGTTGAGCAGTTCTTC
>TRBD1|TRBJ2-7|TRBV13|.
CASSFPSGTGAHEQYF
TGTGCCAGCAGCTTCCCATCCGGGACAGGGGCCCACGAGCAGTACTTC
>TRBD2|TRBJ2-3|TRBV2|once
CASSGGAGQADTQYF
TGTGCCAGCAGTGGTGGAGCGGGGCAGGCAGATACGCAGTATTTT
>.|TRBJ2-1|TRBV15|.
CATSLELVGNNEQFF
TGTGCCACCAGCTTAGAACTAGTGGGTAACAATGAGCAGTTCTTC
>.|TRBJ1-6|TRBV4-3|.
CASSQRGGVADSPLHF
TGCGCCAGCAGCCAACGAGGGGGGGTCGCTGATTCACCCCTCCACTTT
>TRBD1|TRBJ2-3|TRBV11-3|few
CASSLGQGDTQYF
TGTGCCAGCAGCTTAGGACAGGGTGATACGCAGTATTTT
>.|TRBJ2-7|TRBV18|.
CASSPTNNYEQYF
TGTGCCAGCTCACCGACTAACAACTACGAGCAGTACTTC
>.|TRBJ1-1|TRBV3-1/TRBV3-2|.
CASSQDFTVTEAFF
TGTGCCAGCAGCCAAGATTTTACGGTCACTGAAGCTTTCTTT
>TRBD1|TRBJ1-1|TRBV14|.
CASSQTDRVVEAFF
TGTGCCAGCAGCCAAACAGACAGGGTGGTAGAAGCTTTCTTT
>.|TRBJ1-6|TRBV21-1|.
CASSKEKGDRGREGNSPLHF
TGTGCCAGCAGCAAGGAGAAGGGAGACAGGGGCCGCGAGGGTAATTCACCCCTCCACTTT
>.|TRBJ2-1|TRBV9|.
CASSVGWTINEQFF
TGTGCCAGCAGCGTAGGTTGGACAATCAATGAGCAGTTCTTC
>TRBD1|TRBJ2-1|TRBV29-1|.
CSVIRDRGFRQFF
TGCAGCGTTATCCGGGACAGGGGGTTCCGGCAGTTCTTC
>.|TRBJ2-7|TRBV13|.
CASSQSPSRVLRYEQYF
TGTGCCAGCAGCCAGAGCCCCAGCAGGGTCCTTCGCTACGAGCAGTACTTC
>TRBD1|TRBJ2-1|TRBV18|.
CASSLTGAPLNEQFF
TGTGCCAGCTCGCTAACAGGGGCCCCATTGAATGAGCAGTTCTTC
>.|TRBJ2-7|TRBV12-3/TRBV12-4|.
CASSFMSYEQYF
TGTGCCAGCAGTTTTATGAGTTACGAGCAGTACTTC
>TRBD2|TRBJ2-7|TRBV10-2|.
CASSDPPLAGKNEQYF
TGCGCCAGCAGTGATCCCCCCCTAGCGGGAAAAAACGAGCAGTACTTC
>.|TRBJ2-7|TRBV28|.
CASRPFRSDHEQYF
TGTGCCAGCAGACCCTTTCGGAGCGACCACGAGCAGTACTTC
>TRBD1|TRBJ1-3|TRBV19|once
CASTRGKTGYGNTIYF
TGTGCCAGTACTAGGGGTAAGACAGGGTACGGAAACACCATATATTTT
>TRBD1|TRBJ2-7|TRBV28|.
CASRDPGTGRYEQYF
TGTGCCAGCAGGGACCCTGGGACAGGGCGGTACGAGCAGTACTTC
>.|TRBJ1-5|TRBV10-3|.
CAISEGVGQPQHF
TGTGCCATCAGTGAAGGGGTTGGTCAGCCCCAGCATTTT
>TRBD2|TRBJ2-5|TRBV6-2/TRBV6-3|.
CASSYSGGLAGETQYF
TGTGCCAGCAGTTACTCTGGTGGGCTAGCGGGAGAGACCCAGTACTTC
>.|TRBJ1-1|TRBV19|.
CASSILANTEAFF
TGTGCCAGTAGTATTCTGGCAAACACTGAAGCTTTCTTT
>.|TRBJ1-5|TRBV24-1|.
CATSDSRGSNQPQHF
TGTGCCACCAGTGATTCAAGGGGGAGCAATCAGCCCCAGCATTTT
>.|TRBJ2-1|TRBV28|.
CASSLYASSSYNEQFF
TGTGCCAGCAGTTTATATGCTAGCTCCTCCTACAATGAGCAGTTCTTC
>TRBD1|TRBJ1-1|TRBV7-9|.
CASSFEQGGTEAFF
TGTGCCAGCAGCTTCGAACAGGGGGGCACTGAAGCTTTCTTT
>.|TRBJ2-1|TRBV7-9|.
CASSSTGSGGDEQFF
TGTGCCAGCAGCTCTACAGGGAGTGGGGGCGATGAGCAGTTCTTC
>TRBD2|TRBJ2-1|TRBV5-1|.
CASSQREGREQFF
TGCGCCAGCAGCCAGCGGGAGGGAAGAGAGCAGTTCTTC
>.|TRBJ2-1|TRBV11-3|.
CASSLNFRTTSSYNEQFF
TGTGCCAGCAGCTTAAACTTCCGGACTACAAGCTCCTACAATGAGCAGTTCTTC
>.|TRBJ1-3|TRBV30|.
CAWSPGGTIYF
TGTGCCTGGAGTCCGGGGGGGACCATATATTTT
>.|TRBJ1-1|TRBV9|.
CASSVADTGLNTEAFF
TGTGCCAGCAGCGTAGCGGACACCGGACTGAACACTGAAGCTTTCTTT
>.|TRBJ1-3|TRBV5-5|.
CASSFPRISGNTIYF
TGTGCCAGCAGCTTTCCCAGGATCTCTGGAAACACCATATATTTT
>TRBD1|TRBJ1-1|TRBV28|.
CASRTGTGNSGTEAFF
TGTGCCAGCAGAACCGGGACAGGGAACTCTGGCACTGAAGCTTTCTTT
>.|TRBJ2-7|TRBV6-4|.
CASRRICGSYEQYF
TGTGCCAGCAGGAGAATATGTGGCTCCTACGAGCAGTACTTC
>.|TRBJ2-7|TRBV7-2|few
CASRSGQNNEQYF
TGTGCCAGCAGATCAGGACAGAACAACGAGCAGTACTTC
>TRBD2|TRBJ2-3|TRBV2|.
CASSGTSGSTDTQYF
TGTGCCAGCAGTGGGACTAGCGGAAGCACAGATACGCAGTATTTT
>.|TRBJ2-5|TRBV14|.
CASSQAGETQYF
TGTGCCAGCAGCCAAGCGGGAGAGACCCAGTACTTC
>.|TRBJ1-3|TRBV19|few
CASSIPPGNTIYF
TGTGCCAGTAGTATTCCCCCGGGAAACACCATATATTTT
>TRBD1|TRBJ1-2|TRBV6-5|.
CASSYTGQGVGYTF
TGTGCCAGCAGTTATACGGGACAGGGGGTTGGCTACACCTTC